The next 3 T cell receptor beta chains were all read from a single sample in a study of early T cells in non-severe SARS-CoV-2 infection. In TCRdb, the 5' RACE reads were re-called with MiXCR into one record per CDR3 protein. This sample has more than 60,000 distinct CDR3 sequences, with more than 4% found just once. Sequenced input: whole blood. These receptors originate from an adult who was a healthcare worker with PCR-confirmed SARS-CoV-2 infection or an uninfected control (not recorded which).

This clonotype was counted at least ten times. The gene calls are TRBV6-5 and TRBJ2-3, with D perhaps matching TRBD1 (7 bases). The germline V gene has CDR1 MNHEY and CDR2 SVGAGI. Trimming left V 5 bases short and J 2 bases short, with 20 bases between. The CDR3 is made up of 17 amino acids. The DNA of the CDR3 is TGTGCCAGCAGTCGGGGGTGGGGACAGCGATTCACAGATACGCAGTATTTT. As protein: CASSRGWGQRFTDTQYF.

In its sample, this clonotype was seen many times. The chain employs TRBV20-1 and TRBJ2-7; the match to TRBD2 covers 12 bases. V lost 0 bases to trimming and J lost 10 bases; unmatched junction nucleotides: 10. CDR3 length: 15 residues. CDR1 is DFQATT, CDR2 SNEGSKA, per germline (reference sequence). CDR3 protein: CSARDLTSGGYGQYF. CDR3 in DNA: TGCAGTGCTAGAGATCTTACTAGCGGGGGGTACGGTCAGTACTTC.

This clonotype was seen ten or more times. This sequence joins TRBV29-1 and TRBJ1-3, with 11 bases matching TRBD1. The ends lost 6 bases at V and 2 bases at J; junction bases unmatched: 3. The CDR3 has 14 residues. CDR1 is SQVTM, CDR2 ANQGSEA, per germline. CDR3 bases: TGCAGCGTGGCGGGACAGGGGGCTGGAAACACCATATATTTT. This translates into CSVAGQGAGNTIYF.